This T cell receptor (beta chain) was documented in a study of blood T cell repertoires in COVID-19 (dated by TCRdb to between 2020 and 2021). Context from the whole study: Recovered participants in ImmuneRACE Cohort 3 were defined by two consecutive negative NP/OP PCR tests, clearance by a healthcare professional, or resolution of symptoms. HLA class I and class II types, where available, came from metadata supplied by the sample provider rather than from assay-based typing. Samples were obtained from the ongoing ImmuneRACE study (first 160 participants) and from 1,000 to 1,500 subjects provided by 6 global collaborators. Subjects who had been exposed to COVID-19, were actively infected with it, or had recovered from it provided the deeply sampled blood TCRbeta repertoires that made up the dataset. The material from the prospective study consisted of cDNA or gDNA derived from T cells, B-cell-depleted T cells, or PBMCs. The repertoires were made available in a free public database intended to serve as a resource for research on the immune response to SARS-CoV-2. A de-identified subject ID, COVID-19 status, age in years and sex were almost always included in the sample metadata. Samples covering the acute and convalescent phases of COVID-19 were provided by collaborators in the United States, Italy and Spain.

In the prospective study, participants were 18 to 89 years old, resided in about two dozen geographic areas of the United States, and were enrolled through a virtual design. In the prospective study, cohorts were assigned on the basis of participant-reported clinical history obtained from a screening survey and a study questionnaire. In the prospective study, mobile phlebotomists collected whole blood, serum and a nasopharyngeal or oropharyngeal swab from each participant. Additional blood draws and questionnaires over an approximately 2-month period could optionally be provided by prospective study participants. Before DNA extraction, blood samples from the prospective study were shipped at room temperature or frozen. Unmatched junction bases come to 9, with V trimmed by 4 bases and J by 5 bases. Via the germline V gene, CDR1 is SGHVS and CDR2 FNYEAQ. The CDR3, from cysteine to phenylalanine, totals 17 residues. Just CDR3 DNA is preserved here, 51 bases in frame from base 1.

TCRbeta CDR3 regions were amplified from genomic DNA using the immunoSEQ Assay, a bias-controlled multiplex PCR. In the original analysis: The number of nucleated cells in each sample was estimated from the amplification of reference gene primers within the assay. To quantify the absolute abundance of each unique TCRbeta CDR3 rearrangement, sequence reads were collapsed and filtered. For each sample, productive Simpson clonality was calculated by taking the square root of Simpson's diversity index across productive rearrangements. Entries here come from immuneACCESS through TCRdb and include only in-frame sequences with V and J called. Some clones fail to appear in such tables; in the studies checked, an unresolved V gene covers under half of the shortfall, and the cause of the remainder is unknown. V, J and clone size reflect that table, while D and trimming were determined from the DNA. For this sample there are approximately 360,000 clones; more than 70% appear just once. The top ten hold approximately 1.9% of the sample.

Note on this clone: Its binding antigen is unknown. Per-base qualities were not stored, and no clone one base away is much larger.

Overall study results and their limits: The amount of clinical and demographic metadata varied by source and participant and was provided uncurated.

Material: PBMCs or T cells enriched from blood (not recorded which). The chain is encoded by TRBV7-6 joined to TRBJ2-5; TRBD2 fits 14 bases in the junction. The clonotype originates from a man aged 40-49 years in a cohort exposed to, infected with or recovered from COVID-19 (not recorded which). In nucleotides, the sequence is TGTGCCAGCAGCTCCCTCGGGACTAGCGGGAGCTCGGAGACCCAGTACTTC. This sequence encodes CASSSLGTSGSSETQYF.